These T cell receptor beta chains were read from a single sample in a study of CD8+CD57+ T cells in acquired aplastic anemia. TCRdb re-called the reads with MiXCR, one entry per CDR3 protein. The sample has under 350,000 distinct CDR3 sequences, under 65% seen once; the top ten hold under 1.5%. The sample consisted of sorted CD4+, CD8+, or CD8+CD57+ T cells (not recorded which) from PBMCs. The receptors shown here come from a human donor with aplastic anemia. Each CDR3 is given with its conserved first and last residue. The order of the fields is clone size, J gene, V gene, D gene, CDR3 protein, CDR3 DNA. The D gene is left open where the match is weak. The size entry is marked missing in some rows and otherwise reads once, few, many or a size class.

many,TRBJ1-1,TRBV29-1,.,CSVAPSAGTEAFF,TGCAGCGTTGCTCCCTCTGCGGGGACTGAAGCTTTCTTT
.,TRBJ2-2,TRBV20-1,TRBD1,CSAREGDSGELFF,TGCAGTGCTAGAGAGGGGGACAGCGGGGAGCTGTTTTTT
.,TRBJ2-7,TRBV12-3/TRBV12-4,.,CASSLGVSSSYEQYF,TGTGCCAGCAGTTTGGGAGTCTCCAGCTCCTACGAGCAGTACTTC
.,TRBJ1-2,TRBV24-1,.,CATSGAGKDYGYTF,TGTGCCACCAGCGGGGCAGGGAAAGACTATGGCTACACCTTC
.,TRBJ2-4,TRBV6-5,.,CASSNQRGGDIQYF,TGTGCCAGCAGTAACCAAAGGGGGGGGGACATTCAGTACTTC
many,TRBJ2-2,TRBV19,TRBD2,CASSIGASGIITGELFF,TGTGCCAGTAGTATAGGGGCTAGCGGGATCATCACCGGGGAGCTGTTTTTT
.,TRBJ2-3,TRBV7-6,TRBD2,CASSLAGGALDTQYF,TGTGCCAGCAGCTTAGCGGGAGGGGCGTTAGATACGCAGTATTTT
once,TRBJ2-6,TRBV7-7,TRBD2,CASSVGGGAGANVLTF,TGTGCCAGCAGCGTAGGCGGGGGAGCTGGGGCCAACGTCCTGACTTTC
many,TRBJ2-5,TRBV5-1,.,CASSLGVRQETQYF,TGCGCCAGCAGCTTGGGGGTAAGACAAGAGACCCAGTACTTC
.,TRBJ2-1,TRBV29-1,.,CSVGSENEQFF,TGCAGCGTTGGGTCGGAGAATGAGCAGTTCTTC
many,TRBJ1-1,TRBV20-1,TRBD1,CSARALDRDHTEAFF,TGCAGTGCTAGAGCTTTAGACAGGGATCACACTGAAGCTTTCTTT
once,TRBJ2-3,TRBV7-6,TRBD2,CASSLLAGVFTDTQYF,TGTGCCAGCAGCTTATTAGCGGGAGTCTTCACAGATACGCAGTATTTT
many,TRBJ1-5,TRBV19,.,CASSIAGFQPQHF,TGTGCCAGTAGTATAGCAGGGTTTCAGCCCCAGCATTTT
.,TRBJ2-5,TRBV20-1,.,CSAFSGQETQYF,TGCAGTGCCTTTTCGGGTCAAGAGACCCAGTACTTC
many,TRBJ1-1,TRBV4-1,.,CASSQGRLNTEAFF,TGCGCCAGCAGCCAGGGACGGCTGAACACTGAAGCTTTCTTT
many,TRBJ1-6,TRBV3-1,.,CASSHPDNINNSPLHF,TGTGCCAGCAGCCACCCGGACAACATTAATAATTCACCCCTCCACTTT
.,TRBJ2-1,TRBV7-8,TRBD2,CASSFRVQGSTGGGQFF,TGTGCCAGCAGCTTTCGAGTCCAGGGTAGCACCGGGGGGGGGCAGTTCTTC
many,TRBJ2-1,TRBV4-2,TRBD2,CASSQAVLAGVNEQFF,TGTGCCAGCAGCCAGGCGGTGCTAGCGGGAGTGAATGAGCAGTTCTTC
.,TRBJ2-1,TRBV2,TRBD2,CASSDRAGGNEQFF,TGTGCCAGCAGTGATAGGGCGGGAGGTAATGAGCAGTTCTTC
few,TRBJ1-4,TRBV3-1,.,CASTGPGHGKLCF,TGTGCCAGCACCGGACCGGGCCACGGAAAACTGTGTTTT
many,TRBJ2-1,TRBV6-5,TRBD1,CASSYYRQGGEWF,TGTGCCAGCAGTTACTACAGACAGGGGGGGGAATGGTTC
.,TRBJ2-7,TRBV7-9,.,CASMGFNYEQYF,TGTGCCAGTATGGGGTTTAACTACGAGCAGTACTTC
many,TRBJ1-6,TRBV6-5,TRBD1,CASSRGQGPPYYNSPLHF,TGTGCCAGCAGCCGGGGACAGGGCCCCCCCTACTATAATTCACCCCTCCACTTT
.,TRBJ1-3,TRBV12-3/TRBV12-4,.,CASSPQGLSGNTIYF,TGTGCCAGCAGCCCACAGGGCCTCTCTGGAAACACCATATATTTT
.,TRBJ2-2,TRBV29-1,TRBD2,CSVAASGHTGELFF,TGCAGCGTTGCCGCTAGCGGGCACACCGGGGAGCTGTTTTTT
many,TRBJ2-7,TRBV3-1,TRBD2,CASSQTQTSGAYEQYF,TGTGCCAGCAGCCAGACTCAGACTAGCGGGGCCTACGAGCAGTACTTC
many,TRBJ1-2,TRBV20-1,.,CSANGGYGYTF,TGCAGTGCTAACGGGGGTTATGGCTACACCTTC
.,TRBJ1-1,TRBV25-1,.,CASSPGEGLMNTEAFF,TGTGCCAGCAGTCCCGGTGAGGGATTAATGAACACTGAAGCTTTCTTT
few,TRBJ2-5,TRBV24-1,TRBD2,CATSDSGGTKTQYF,TGTGCCACCAGTGATTCGGGGGGTACGAAGACCCAGTACTTC
.,TRBJ2-3,TRBV9,TRBD2,CASSVSGTSGGLILTDTQYF,TGTGCCAGCAGCGTATCCGGGACTAGCGGGGGTTTGATCCTCACAGATACGCAGTATTTT
.,TRBJ1-2,TRBV19,.,CASSTHSRNYGYTF,TGTGCCAGTAGTACGCACAGCCGTAACTATGGCTACACCTTC
.,TRBJ2-5,TRBV10-3,TRBD2,CATSGGEETQYF,TGTGCCACAAGCGGGGGGGAAGAGACCCAGTACTTC